The TCR beta chain described here comes from a study of OX40 agonist ivuxolimab in advanced cancers. Findings of the study overall: In the 0.1 to 3.0 mg/kg range, CD4+ and CD8+ blood T cells had expanded clonally by week 6.

V lost 0 bases to trimming and J lost 1 base; unmatched junction nucleotides: 0. Per germline, CDR1 LGHNA and CDR2 YNFKEQ. The CDR3 covers 15 residues. Sequencing used immunoSEQ multiplex PCR; TCRdb keeps in-frame clones, though not all of them. Of 50,000 to 80,000 clones detected, almost 85% appear once; the ten largest clones hold 9.8%. Concerning this clone: What it binds is unknown. Other DNA sequences in this sample translate to the same CDR3.

Sequencing used CD4+ or CD8+ T cells sorted from blood, obtained in a trial of the OX40 agonist ivuxolimab. This TCR was recovered from an adult with an advanced solid tumor such as melanoma, head and neck, liver or kidney cancer. The chain joins TRBV4-2 to TRBJ2-1, with 7 bases lining up with TRBD2. The CDR3 is CASSQEGGSYNEQFF. As DNA, the CDR3 is TGTGCCAGCAGCCAAGAGGGGGGGTCCTACAATGAGCAGTTCTTC.